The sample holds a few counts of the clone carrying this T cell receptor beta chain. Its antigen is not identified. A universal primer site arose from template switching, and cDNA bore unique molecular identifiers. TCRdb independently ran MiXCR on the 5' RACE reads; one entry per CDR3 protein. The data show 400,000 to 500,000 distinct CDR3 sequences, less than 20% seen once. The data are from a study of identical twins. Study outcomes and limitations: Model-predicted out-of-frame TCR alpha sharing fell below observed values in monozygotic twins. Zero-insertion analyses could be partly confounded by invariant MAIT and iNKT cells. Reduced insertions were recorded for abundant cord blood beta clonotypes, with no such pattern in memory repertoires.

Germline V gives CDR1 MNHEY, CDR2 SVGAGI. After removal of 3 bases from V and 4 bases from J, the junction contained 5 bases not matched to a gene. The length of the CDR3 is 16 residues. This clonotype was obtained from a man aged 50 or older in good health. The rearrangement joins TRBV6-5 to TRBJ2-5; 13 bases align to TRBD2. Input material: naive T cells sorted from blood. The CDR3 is CASSYRGLAGAETQYF. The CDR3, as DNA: TGTGCCAGCAGTTATAGAGGACTAGCGGGAGCAGAGACCCAGTACTTC.